This is a list of T cell receptor beta chains from one sample in a study of blood T cell repertoires in COVID-19. Produced via immunoSEQ multiplex PCR; TCRdb's table is partial and in-frame only. The table includes 100,000 or so clones, roughly 84% detected once. Sequencing input: peripheral blood. These receptors were collected from a human donor in a cohort sampled during active COVID-19. The CDR3 runs from the conserved cysteine through the conserved F or W. The order of the fields is D gene, V gene, J gene, clone size, CDR3 protein, CDR3 DNA. D genes are given only for firm matches. The size field is filled for only some rows; it gives once, few, many or a size class.

D gene: .; V gene: TRBV6-1; J gene: TRBJ1-2; clone size: .; CDR3 protein: CASSEWRGNYGYTF; CDR3 DNA: TGTGCCAGCAGTGAATGGAGGGGCAACTATGGCTACACCTTC
D gene: TRBD1; V gene: TRBV6-5; J gene: TRBJ1-2; clone size: .; CDR3 protein: CASSPPGTVGYTF; CDR3 DNA: TGTGCCAGCAGCCCACCAGGGACAGTCGGCTACACCTTC
D gene: .; V gene: TRBV21-1; J gene: TRBJ2-7; clone size: .; CDR3 protein: CASSKAQEDKIYEQYF; CDR3 DNA: TGTGCCAGCAGCAAAGCGCAAGAGGACAAAATTTACGAGCAGTACTTC
D gene: .; V gene: TRBV20-1; J gene: TRBJ2-7; clone size: .; CDR3 protein: CSASTRRLAGYEQYF; CDR3 DNA: TGCAGTGCTAGTACGAGACGGCTAGCTGGTTACGAGCAGTACTTC
D gene: .; V gene: TRBV4-1; J gene: TRBJ1-5; clone size: .; CDR3 protein: CASSQDRAATQPQHF; CDR3 DNA: TGCGCCAGCAGCCAAGACAGGGCAGCAACACAGCCCCAGCATTTT
D gene: .; V gene: TRBV11-1; J gene: TRBJ1-1; clone size: .; CDR3 protein: CASSLRGTEAFF; CDR3 DNA: TGTGCCAGCAGTTTGAGAGGCACTGAAGCTTTCTTT
D gene: .; V gene: TRBV7-3; J gene: TRBJ2-5; clone size: .; CDR3 protein: CASSLMRQETQYF; CDR3 DNA: TGTGCCAGCAGCTTAATGCGGCAAGAGACCCAGTACTTC
D gene: .; V gene: TRBV5-1; J gene: TRBJ1-1; clone size: .; CDR3 protein: CASSLGALGNTEAFF; CDR3 DNA: TGCGCCAGCAGCTTGGGAGCCCTCGGGAACACTGAAGCTTTCTTT
D gene: TRBD1; V gene: TRBV3-1/TRBV3-2; J gene: TRBJ2-1; clone size: .; CDR3 protein: CASSQGTGPTNEQFF; CDR3 DNA: TGTGCCAGCAGCCAGGGGACAGGTCCCACCAATGAGCAGTTCTTC
D gene: TRBD1; V gene: TRBV5-1; J gene: TRBJ2-7; clone size: .; CDR3 protein: CASSLVVGTGAYEQYF; CDR3 DNA: TGCGCCAGCAGCTTGGTAGTGGGGACAGGCGCCTACGAGCAGTACTTC
D gene: TRBD2; V gene: TRBV11-1; J gene: TRBJ2-7; clone size: .; CDR3 protein: CASSLLSGSGTYEQYF; CDR3 DNA: TGTGCCAGCAGCTTACTTAGCGGGAGCGGAACCTACGAGCAGTACTTC
D gene: .; V gene: TRBV25-1; J gene: TRBJ2-7; clone size: .; CDR3 protein: CASSLRTTLEQYF; CDR3 DNA: TGTGCCAGCAGTCTACGGACTACGCTCGAGCAGTACTTC
D gene: TRBD2; V gene: TRBV6-5; J gene: TRBJ2-7; clone size: .; CDR3 protein: CASSSSGTRAEQYF; CDR3 DNA: TGTGCCAGCAGCTCGTCCGGGACTAGGGCCGAGCAGTACTTC
D gene: .; V gene: TRBV2; J gene: TRBJ1-6; clone size: few; CDR3 protein: CASRAGVYNSPLHF; CDR3 DNA: TGTGCCAGTAGAGCAGGGGTCTATAATTCACCCCTCCACTTT
D gene: .; V gene: TRBV7-2; J gene: TRBJ2-7; clone size: .; CDR3 protein: CASSSGWGASEQYF; CDR3 DNA: TGTGCCAGCAGCTCCGGCTGGGGAGCGAGCGAGCAGTACTTC
D gene: TRBD2; V gene: TRBV9; J gene: TRBJ2-7; clone size: .; CDR3 protein: CASSVGIAGRDEQYF; CDR3 DNA: TGTGCCAGCAGCGTAGGCATAGCGGGGAGGGACGAGCAGTACTTC
D gene: .; V gene: TRBV7-6; J gene: TRBJ2-1; clone size: .; CDR3 protein: CASSLSSGLTGNEQFF; CDR3 DNA: TGTGCCAGCAGCTTATCCTCGGGATTAACGGGGAATGAGCAGTTCTTC
D gene: .; V gene: TRBV15; J gene: TRBJ1-3; clone size: few; CDR3 protein: CATSRGWGDGNTIYF; CDR3 DNA: TGTGCCACCAGCAGAGGATGGGGGGATGGAAACACCATATATTTT
D gene: TRBD1; V gene: TRBV7-2; J gene: TRBJ2-7; clone size: few; CDR3 protein: CASSLEGQGLYEQYF; CDR3 DNA: TGTGCCAGCAGCTTAGAGGGACAGGGGCTCTACGAGCAGTACTTC
D gene: .; V gene: TRBV7-9; J gene: TRBJ1-2; clone size: .; CDR3 protein: CASSLEGGVGYTF; CDR3 DNA: TGTGCCAGCAGCTTAGAAGGGGGGGTTGGCTACACCTTC
D gene: TRBD2; V gene: TRBV7-9; J gene: TRBJ2-7; clone size: .; CDR3 protein: CASSLGAGGSEQYF; CDR3 DNA: TGTGCCAGCAGCTTAGGAGCGGGAGGGAGCGAGCAGTACTTC
D gene: .; V gene: TRBV25-1; J gene: TRBJ2-3; clone size: .; CDR3 protein: CASSVASSTDTQYF; CDR3 DNA: TGTGCCAGCAGTGTAGCGAGCAGCACAGATACGCAGTATTTT
D gene: TRBD2; V gene: TRBV28; J gene: TRBJ2-2; clone size: few; CDR3 protein: CASRGLAGLNTGELFF; CDR3 DNA: TGTGCCAGCAGGGGACTAGCGGGATTAAACACCGGGGAGCTGTTTTTT
D gene: TRBD2; V gene: TRBV3-1/TRBV3-2; J gene: TRBJ2-3; clone size: .; CDR3 protein: CASSQDWTSVTDTQYF; CDR3 DNA: TGTGCCAGCAGCCAAGATTGGACTAGCGTCACAGATACGCAGTATTTT
D gene: .; V gene: TRBV30; J gene: TRBJ2-7; clone size: few; CDR3 protein: CAWSAQVHYEQYF; CDR3 DNA: TGTGCCTGGAGTGCTCAAGTACACTACGAGCAGTACTTC
D gene: .; V gene: TRBV4-3; J gene: TRBJ1-4; clone size: .; CDR3 protein: CASSQAGVEEKKLFF; CDR3 DNA: TGCGCCAGCAGCCAGGCAGGGGTGGAGGAGAAAAAACTGTTTTTT
D gene: TRBD2; V gene: TRBV7-2; J gene: TRBJ2-1; clone size: .; CDR3 protein: CASSPSGSNNEQFF; CDR3 DNA: TGTGCCAGCAGCCCTAGCGGGTCCAACAATGAGCAGTTCTTC
D gene: .; V gene: TRBV7-9; J gene: TRBJ1-3; clone size: few; CDR3 protein: CASSRSQAAGNTIYF; CDR3 DNA: TGTGCCAGCAGCCGGTCCCAAGCGGCTGGAAACACCATATATTTT
D gene: .; V gene: TRBV28; J gene: TRBJ1-2; clone size: once; CDR3 protein: CASSSGTLNYGYTF; CDR3 DNA: TGTGCCAGCAGTTCTGGGACTCTTAACTATGGCTACACCTTC
D gene: TRBD1; V gene: TRBV27; J gene: TRBJ2-5; clone size: .; CDR3 protein: CASRRQGTVQETQYF; CDR3 DNA: TGTGCCAGCAGACGGCAAGGGACAGTCCAAGAGACCCAGTACTTC
D gene: TRBD1; V gene: TRBV28; J gene: TRBJ2-2; clone size: once; CDR3 protein: CASSFPSGQGKAAGELFF; CDR3 DNA: TGTGCCAGCAGTTTTCCCTCCGGACAGGGCAAAGCTGCCGGGGAGCTGTTTTTT
D gene: .; V gene: TRBV4-2; J gene: TRBJ2-2; clone size: .; CDR3 protein: CASSRQGNTGELFF; CDR3 DNA: TGTGCCAGCAGCCGCCAGGGGAACACCGGGGAGCTGTTTTTT
D gene: .; V gene: TRBV3-1/TRBV3-2; J gene: TRBJ2-7; clone size: .; CDR3 protein: CASSQVRYEQYF; CDR3 DNA: TGTGCCAGCAGCCAAGTGCGCTACGAGCAGTACTTC
D gene: .; V gene: TRBV2; J gene: TRBJ1-5; clone size: .; CDR3 protein: CASSDSSGNQPQHF; CDR3 DNA: TGTGCCAGCAGTGATTCGTCAGGCAATCAGCCCCAGCATTTT
D gene: .; V gene: TRBV4-1; J gene: TRBJ2-2; clone size: .; CDR3 protein: CASSQARGVNTGELFF; CDR3 DNA: TGCGCCAGCAGCCAAGCCAGGGGCGTTAACACCGGGGAGCTGTTTTTT
D gene: TRBD1; V gene: TRBV2; J gene: TRBJ1-1; clone size: .; CDR3 protein: CASSSGQEDTEAFF; CDR3 DNA: TGTGCCAGCAGTTCAGGACAGGAGGACACTGAAGCTTTCTTT
D gene: .; V gene: TRBV28; J gene: TRBJ2-7; clone size: .; CDR3 protein: CASSSYSDSAEQYF; CDR3 DNA: TGTGCCAGCAGTTCATACTCGGACAGCGCCGAGCAGTACTTC
D gene: TRBD1; V gene: TRBV18; J gene: TRBJ2-7; clone size: .; CDR3 protein: CASSPTGTGAYNEQYF; CDR3 DNA: TGTGCCAGCTCACCTACAGGGACAGGGGCTTACAACGAGCAGTACTTC
D gene: .; V gene: TRBV7-8; J gene: TRBJ1-3; clone size: .; CDR3 protein: CASSLQRSRGSGNTIYF; CDR3 DNA: TGTGCCAGCAGCTTACAACGCTCCCGGGGGTCTGGAAACACCATATATTTT
D gene: .; V gene: TRBV6-5; J gene: TRBJ1-1; clone size: .; CDR3 protein: CASSYSLLNTEAFF; CDR3 DNA: TGTGCCAGCAGTTACAGCTTACTGAACACTGAAGCTTTCTTT
D gene: TRBD2; V gene: TRBV18; J gene: TRBJ2-5; clone size: .; CDR3 protein: CASSRYSGLAGVEETQYF; CDR3 DNA: TGTGCCAGCTCCCGTTATAGCGGGCTAGCGGGAGTCGAGGAGACCCAGTACTTC
D gene: TRBD1; V gene: TRBV5-1; J gene: TRBJ2-1; clone size: .; CDR3 protein: CASSLVAGQGYNEQFF; CDR3 DNA: TGCGCCAGCAGCTTGGTTGCTGGACAGGGGTACAATGAGCAGTTCTTC
D gene: .; V gene: TRBV11-3; J gene: TRBJ1-3; clone size: .; CDR3 protein: CASSTGAGNTIYF; CDR3 DNA: TGTGCCAGCAGCACAGGCGCTGGAAACACCATATATTTT
D gene: .; V gene: TRBV18; J gene: TRBJ1-3; clone size: .; CDR3 protein: CASSPPGGLRGNTIYF; CDR3 DNA: TGTGCCAGCTCACCTCCGGGGGGGCTCCGGGGAAACACCATATATTTT
D gene: .; V gene: TRBV10-2; J gene: TRBJ1-1; clone size: .; CDR3 protein: CASSEVGVGNTEAFF; CDR3 DNA: TGCGCCAGCAGTGAGGTCGGGGTTGGGAACACTGAAGCTTTCTTT
D gene: TRBD1; V gene: TRBV15; J gene: TRBJ1-4; clone size: .; CDR3 protein: CATSTRTGGDEKLFF; CDR3 DNA: TGTGCCACCAGCACCCGGACAGGTGGCGATGAAAAACTGTTTTTT
D gene: TRBD1; V gene: TRBV6-1; J gene: TRBJ1-5; clone size: .; CDR3 protein: CASSEMGQDNQPQHF; CDR3 DNA: TGTGCCAGCAGTGAAATGGGACAGGACAATCAGCCCCAGCATTTT
D gene: TRBD1; V gene: TRBV9; J gene: TRBJ1-1; clone size: .; CDR3 protein: CASSEVGQAYTEAFF; CDR3 DNA: TGTGCCAGCAGCGAGGTGGGACAGGCTTACACTGAAGCTTTCTTT